These T cell receptor beta chains were read from a single sample in a study of blood T cell repertoires in COVID-19. This table comes from immunoSEQ multiplex PCR, and its TCRdb copy is limited to in-frame clones, with some not included. Among fewer than 250,000 clones listed, around four fifths were seen once. Sequenced: peripheral blood. All receptors derive from a human donor in a cohort sampled during active COVID-19. CDR3s include the opening cysteine and the closing phenylalanine or tryptophan. D genes are given only for firm matches. Some rows mark clone size as missing; the rest say once, few, many or name a class of expanded clone.

clone_size: .; j_call: TRBJ2-2; v_call: TRBV9; d_call: TRBD1; cdr3_aa: CASSPYGTGVTGELFF; cdr3_nt: TGTGCCAGCAGCCCCTATGGGACAGGGGTCACCGGGGAGCTGTTTTTT
clone_size: .; j_call: TRBJ1-1; v_call: TRBV3-1/TRBV3-2; d_call: TRBD1; cdr3_aa: CASSQGQGAVEAFF; cdr3_nt: TGTGCCAGCAGCCAAGGGCAGGGGGCCGTCGAAGCTTTCTTT
clone_size: .; j_call: TRBJ1-2; v_call: TRBV25-1; d_call: .; cdr3_aa: CASSELVNARGVGYTF; cdr3_nt: TGTGCCAGCAGTGAATTGGTGAATGCCAGGGGAGTAGGCTACACCTTC
clone_size: .; j_call: TRBJ2-2; v_call: TRBV6-1; d_call: .; cdr3_aa: CASSEAYTGELFF; cdr3_nt: TGTGCCAGCAGTGAAGCCTACACCGGGGAGCTGTTTTTT
clone_size: .; j_call: TRBJ1-3; v_call: TRBV5-1; d_call: .; cdr3_aa: CASRLYGGNTIYF; cdr3_nt: TGCGCCAGCAGACTTTACGGTGGAAACACCATATATTTT
clone_size: .; j_call: TRBJ1-4; v_call: TRBV5-1; d_call: TRBD1; cdr3_aa: CASSAGQRGVGGNEKLFF; cdr3_nt: TGCGCCAGCAGCGCGGGACAGCGAGGGGTTGGGGGAAATGAAAAACTGTTTTTT
clone_size: .; j_call: TRBJ1-1; v_call: TRBV2; d_call: TRBD1; cdr3_aa: CASSEAMGQAPAEAFF; cdr3_nt: TGTGCCAGCAGTGAAGCCATGGGACAGGCCCCCGCTGAAGCTTTCTTT
clone_size: .; j_call: TRBJ1-2; v_call: TRBV25-1; d_call: .; cdr3_aa: CASSELGSSYTF; cdr3_nt: TGTGCCAGCAGTGAATTGGGCAGCAGCTACACCTTC
clone_size: .; j_call: TRBJ1-6; v_call: TRBV3-1/TRBV3-2; d_call: .; cdr3_aa: CASSQERRNSPLHF; cdr3_nt: TGTGCCAGCAGCCAAGAAAGGAGGAATTCACCCCTCCACTTT
clone_size: .; j_call: TRBJ2-1; v_call: TRBV7-2; d_call: .; cdr3_aa: CASSPIQSSYNEQFF; cdr3_nt: TGTGCCAGCAGCCCCATACAAAGCTCCTACAATGAGCAGTTCTTC
clone_size: .; j_call: TRBJ2-1; v_call: TRBV27; d_call: .; cdr3_aa: CASSLDSLSPTNEQFF; cdr3_nt: TGTGCCAGCAGTTTGGACAGCCTAAGCCCTACCAATGAGCAGTTCTTC
clone_size: .; j_call: TRBJ1-4; v_call: TRBV2; d_call: .; cdr3_aa: CAGSVRGNEKLFF; cdr3_nt: TGTGCCGGAAGTGTCAGAGGAAACGAAAAACTGTTTTTT
clone_size: .; j_call: TRBJ2-2; v_call: TRBV4-1; d_call: TRBD1; cdr3_aa: CASSPNRGANTGELFF; cdr3_nt: TGCGCCAGCAGCCCCAACAGGGGAGCAAACACCGGGGAGCTGTTTTTT
clone_size: .; j_call: TRBJ1-4; v_call: TRBV5-1; d_call: .; cdr3_aa: CASSLGDGTLYRKLFF; cdr3_nt: TGCGCCAGCAGCTTGGGCGATGGGACATTATACCGAAAACTGTTTTTT
clone_size: .; j_call: TRBJ2-2; v_call: TRBV5-1; d_call: TRBD2; cdr3_aa: CASSLASGNAGELFF; cdr3_nt: TGCGCCAGCAGCTTGGCTAGCGGGAATGCCGGGGAGCTGTTTTTT
clone_size: .; j_call: TRBJ1-1; v_call: TRBV14; d_call: .; cdr3_aa: CASSQTKNTEAFF; cdr3_nt: TGTGCCAGCAGCCAGACAAAGAACACTGAAGCTTTCTTT
clone_size: .; j_call: TRBJ2-5; v_call: TRBV11-3; d_call: .; cdr3_aa: CASSLRAGQGETQYF; cdr3_nt: TGTGCCAGCAGCCTAAGAGCCGGGCAGGGTGAGACCCAGTACTTC
clone_size: .; j_call: TRBJ1-2; v_call: TRBV5-6; d_call: .; cdr3_aa: CASKREAGAGYTF; cdr3_nt: TGTGCCAGTAAAAGAGAAGCAGGGGCGGGCTACACCTTC
clone_size: .; j_call: TRBJ1-2; v_call: TRBV12-3/TRBV12-4; d_call: .; cdr3_aa: CASSGAYGGYTF; cdr3_nt: TGTGCCAGCAGTGGAGCTTACGGCGGCTACACCTTC
clone_size: .; j_call: TRBJ1-3; v_call: TRBV11-2; d_call: .; cdr3_aa: CASSLVPIAGNTIYF; cdr3_nt: TGTGCCAGCAGCTTAGTTCCCATTGCTGGAAACACCATATATTTT
clone_size: .; j_call: TRBJ2-5; v_call: TRBV5-6; d_call: TRBD1; cdr3_aa: CASSWGQAGGTQYF; cdr3_nt: TGTGCCAGCAGCTGGGGACAGGCGGGCGGGACCCAGTACTTC
clone_size: .; j_call: TRBJ2-1; v_call: TRBV27; d_call: .; cdr3_aa: CASSIGLSYNEQFF; cdr3_nt: TGTGCCAGCAGTATAGGACTATCCTACAATGAGCAGTTCTTC
clone_size: .; j_call: TRBJ1-6; v_call: TRBV15; d_call: .; cdr3_aa: CATSRVRGGNSPLHF; cdr3_nt: TGTGCCACCAGCAGAGTAAGGGGTGGCAATTCACCCCTCCACTTT
clone_size: .; j_call: TRBJ2-7; v_call: TRBV6-1; d_call: TRBD2; cdr3_aa: CASSDTGGPYEQYF; cdr3_nt: TGTGCCAGCAGTGATACGGGGGGACCCTACGAGCAGTACTTC
clone_size: .; j_call: TRBJ1-2; v_call: TRBV28; d_call: TRBD1; cdr3_aa: CASSLGDRGQINYGYTF; cdr3_nt: TGTGCCAGCAGTTTAGGGGACAGGGGACAAATTAACTATGGCTACACCTTC
clone_size: few; j_call: TRBJ1-5; v_call: TRBV27; d_call: TRBD1; cdr3_aa: CASKPGQGTNQPQHF; cdr3_nt: TGTGCCAGCAAACCAGGACAGGGAACCAATCAGCCCCAGCATTTT
clone_size: .; j_call: TRBJ1-2; v_call: TRBV18; d_call: TRBD1; cdr3_aa: CASSPAGGGFYGYTF; cdr3_nt: TGTGCCAGCTCGCCAGCAGGGGGCGGTTTCTATGGCTACACCTTC
clone_size: .; j_call: TRBJ1-1; v_call: TRBV12-3/TRBV12-4; d_call: .; cdr3_aa: CASSHLSYTEAFF; cdr3_nt: TGTGCCAGCAGTCACCTGAGCTACACTGAAGCTTTCTTT
clone_size: few; j_call: TRBJ2-5; v_call: TRBV29-1; d_call: TRBD2; cdr3_aa: CSVLVGLAGRGTQYF; cdr3_nt: TGCAGCGTCTTGGTCGGACTAGCGGGGAGGGGGACCCAGTACTTC
clone_size: .; j_call: TRBJ2-3; v_call: TRBV6-2/TRBV6-3; d_call: .; cdr3_aa: CASSPQAGEFQYF; cdr3_nt: TGTGCCAGCAGTCCCCAAGCAGGGGAATTCCAGTATTTT
clone_size: .; j_call: TRBJ1-2; v_call: TRBV3-1/TRBV3-2; d_call: .; cdr3_aa: CASSQRGGYGYTF; cdr3_nt: TGTGCCAGCAGCCAAAGGGGTGGATATGGCTACACCTTC
clone_size: .; j_call: TRBJ1-6; v_call: TRBV3-1/TRBV3-2; d_call: .; cdr3_aa: CASSQRQDSPLHF; cdr3_nt: TGTGCCAGCAGCCAACGACAGGATTCACCCCTCCACTTT
clone_size: .; j_call: TRBJ1-1; v_call: TRBV20-1; d_call: .; cdr3_aa: CSARRVSEAFF; cdr3_nt: TGCAGTGCTAGACGGGTAAGCGAAGCTTTCTTT
clone_size: few; j_call: TRBJ1-2; v_call: TRBV7-9; d_call: TRBD1; cdr3_aa: CASSPLRDRETGYTF; cdr3_nt: TGTGCCAGCAGCCCCCTCCGGGACAGGGAAACTGGCTACACCTTC
clone_size: .; j_call: TRBJ2-3; v_call: TRBV6-5; d_call: .; cdr3_aa: CASSHGLGQYF; cdr3_nt: TGTGCCAGCAGTCATGGACTTGGGCAGTATTTT
clone_size: .; j_call: TRBJ1-1; v_call: TRBV19; d_call: .; cdr3_aa: CASSPSPRATEAFF; cdr3_nt: TGTGCCAGTAGCCCAAGCCCGCGGGCCACTGAAGCTTTCTTT
clone_size: .; j_call: TRBJ1-2; v_call: TRBV24-1; d_call: TRBD1; cdr3_aa: CATSGNDRGPPGYTF; cdr3_nt: TGTGCCACCAGTGGAAATGACAGGGGCCCGCCTGGCTACACCTTC
clone_size: .; j_call: TRBJ2-1; v_call: TRBV4-2; d_call: .; cdr3_aa: CASSQETTRNEQFF; cdr3_nt: TGTGCCAGCAGCCAAGAAACGACTCGGAATGAGCAGTTCTTC
clone_size: .; j_call: TRBJ2-3; v_call: TRBV5-4; d_call: TRBD1; cdr3_aa: CASSYGTGDTQYF; cdr3_nt: TGTGCCAGCAGTTATGGGACAGGGGATACGCAGTATTTT
clone_size: .; j_call: TRBJ2-7; v_call: TRBV11-3; d_call: TRBD2; cdr3_aa: CASSLGAGRAYEQYF; cdr3_nt: TGTGCCAGCAGCTTAGGAGCGGGGCGCGCCTACGAGCAGTACTTC